The 23 T cell receptor beta chains below come from one sample, sequenced in a study of T-cell memory formation after mild COVID-19. MiXCR, run by TCRdb on the 5' RACE reads, gives a single entry per CDR3 protein. This sample has 300,000 to 400,000 distinct CDR3 sequences; roughly 13% occur once, and the top ten carry about 20%. The sequenced sample consisted of PBMCs or a T cell subset sorted from them (not recorded which). The receptors stem from a man aged 18 to 30 who had mild COVID-19 (a few samples of this study predate the infection). Cell type and time point are not known.

The V and J genes are TRBV27 and TRBJ1-1, with D uncertain. Deletions cut 3 bases from V and 5 bases from J, with 10 bases between. The CDR3 contains 13 residues. Germline CDR1 is MNHEY and CDR2 is SMNVEV (reference sequence). The CDR3 loop reads CASSLSTGTEAFF. The CDR3 region has the DNA TGTGCCAGCAGTTTGTCGACTGGAACTGAAGCTTTCTTT.

This clonotype came up a few times. The chain carries TRBV5-1 and TRBJ2-1, with D perhaps matching TRBD1 or TRBD2 (5 bases each). Germline V CDR1 and CDR2: SGHRS, YFSETQ. The CDR3 extends over 15 amino acids. Between the trimmed V and J ends, which lost 3 bases and 2 bases, there was a span of 12 bases. In DNA form, the CDR3 reads TGCGCCAGCAGCTCAACATCGGGACCCTACAATGAGCAGTTCTTC. Protein: CASSSTSGPYNEQFF. The entire variable domain, with the rest obtained from reference TRBV5-1 and TRBJ2-1, is as follows: KAGVTQTPRYLIKTRGQQVTLSCSPISGHRSVSWYQQTPGQGLQFLFEYFSETQRNKGNFPGRFSGRQFSNSRSEMNVSTLELGDSALYLCASSSTSGPYNEQFFGPGTRLTVL.

This clonotype occurred once. This chain uses TRBV18 with TRBJ2-5; D is possibly TRBD2 (5 bases). The germline V gene has CDR1 KGHSH and CDR2 LQKENI. Trimming took 4 bases from V and 1 from J, leaving 13 bases between them. This CDR3 has 15 amino acids. CDR3 sequence: CASSLEAVAQETQYF. In DNA, the CDR3 is TGTGCCAGCTCACTTGAAGCGGTGGCCCAAGAGACCCAGTACTTC.

The V gene is TRBV11-2, the J gene TRBJ2-1; D perhaps matches TRBD1 (6 bases). Trimming pared 6 bases from V and 10 bases from J, leaving 13 bases between. Germline CDR1 and CDR2: SGHAT and FQNNGV. This CDR3 has 12 amino acids. CDR3 DNA: TGTGCCAGCAGAGGACAGTTGGTCGAGCAGTTCTTC. This encodes CASRGQLVEQFF.

The chain has TRBV20-1 and TRBJ2-2; maybe TRBD2 (6 bases). V lost 0 bases to trimming and J lost 6 bases, with 14 bases between them. From germline, CDR1 is DFQATT and CDR2 SNEGSKA (reference sequence). The CDR3 has 15 residues. CDR3 protein: CSARDPGGAAGELFF. Written as DNA, the CDR3 is TGCAGTGCTAGAGATCCCGGAGGGGCCGCCGGGGAGCTGTTTTTT.

The chain has TRBV28 and TRBJ2-5; 12 positions agree with TRBD2. This CDR3 has 17 amino acids. V was pared by 2 bases and J by 2 bases, with 6 bases of the junction left unmatched. Per the germline V gene, CDR1 is MDHEN and CDR2 is SYDVKM. The CDR3 nucleotides are TGTGCCAGCAGTTTACTGGCACTAGCGGGGGGTCAAGAGACCCAGTACTTC. Translating gives CASSLLALAGGQETQYF.

This clonotype has a count of ten or more. This sequence joins TRBV4-3 and TRBJ1-5; the match to TRBD1 covers 7 bases. The CDR3 is 17 residues long. V lost 0 bases to trimming and J lost 5 bases; unmatched junction nucleotides: 10. Germline loops: CDR1 LGHNA, CDR2 YSLEER. This chain's CDR3 is CASSQELPGGGDQPQHF. In nucleotides, the CDR3 is TGCGCCAGCAGCCAAGAACTTCCAGGGGGAGGCGATCAGCCCCAGCATTTT.

The chain employs TRBV27 and TRBJ1-2; D perhaps matches TRBD1 (5 bases). CDR1 and CDR2 from the germline V gene are MNHEY and SMNVEV (reference sequence). The CDR3 is made up of 11 amino acids. The ends were cut back, 6 bases at V and 8 bases at J, with 10 bases in the middle. CDR3 DNA sequence: TGTGCCAGCAGACAGGCAGGGGGCTACACCTTC. Its translation: CASRQAGGYTF.

The rearrangement links TRBV7-8 to TRBJ2-7; TRBD2 aligns across 7 bases. Looked up from germline, CDR1 is SGHVS and CDR2 is FQNEAQ. The V and J ends lost 5 bases and 3 bases, in that order; junction bases with no gene match: 13. The CDR3 contains 16 residues. The DNA for the CDR3 is TGTGCCAGCAGCCCTTGGGGGGGAAGCGGGATCTACGAGCAGTACTTC. Residues: CASSPWGGSGIYEQYF.

This clonotype was observed a handful of times. The V gene is TRBV28, the J gene TRBJ1-2; 10 bases agree with TRBD1. Germline CDR1 MDHEN, CDR2 SYDVKM. J was trimmed by 2 bases and V by 11 bases; bases with no gene match: 11. The length of the CDR3 is 15 residues. The CDR3 spells CAAFPTGQGNYGYTF. DNA of the CDR3: TGTGCCGCTTTCCCCACGGGACAGGGGAACTATGGCTACACCTTC.

The chain is built from TRBV5-4 and TRBJ2-2; D unresolved. The CDR3 length is 14 residues. The V end was cut by 3 bases, the J end by 3 bases, with 9 bases between. CDR1 is SGHNT and CDR2 is YYREEE in the germline V gene (reference sequence). The CDR3: CASSYDGYTGELFF. CDR3 DNA sequence: TGTGCCAGCAGCTACGACGGCTACACCGGGGAGCTGTTTTTT.

Only a few counts were recorded for this clonotype. This sequence joins TRBV20-1 and TRBJ2-1; D gene unclear. Germline assignment: CDR1 DFQATT and CDR2 SNEGSKA (reference sequence). The V end was cut by 3 bases, the J end by 5 bases, with 11 bases between. This CDR3 is built from 13 residues. CDR3 loop: CSASIGRDNEQFF. CDR3 in DNA: TGCAGTGCTAGCATCGGGCGAGACAATGAGCAGTTCTTC.

The gene calls are TRBV7-9 and TRBJ1-2; 7 bases are shared with TRBD1. The CDR3 consists of 14 residues. CDR1 and CDR2 from the germline V gene are SEHNR and FQNEAQ (reference sequence). V shed 6 bases, J shed 1 base, and the junction held 5 bases outside the gene matches. The CDR3 bases are TGTGCCAGCAGGCCAACAGGGGTTAACTATGGCTACACCTTC. Its protein product is CASRPTGVNYGYTF.

The chain joins TRBV6-5 to TRBJ2-7; no clear D. Trimming removed 6 bases from V and 5 bases from J, with 11 bases in between. Germline lookup yields CDR1 MNHEY and CDR2 SVGAGI. CDR3 length: 12 amino acids. In nucleotides, the CDR3 is TGTGCCAGCAGCTCCGACGGAGACGAGCAGTACTTC. Its protein is CASSSDGDEQYF.

The V call is TRBV20-1, the J call TRBJ1-5; perhaps TRBD1 as D (5 bases). Germline V gene lookup returns CDR1 DFQATT and CDR2 SNEGSKA (reference sequence). Trimming removed 3 bases at V and 2 bases at J, with 20 bases between. CDR3 length equals 17 residues. The CDR3 DNA sequence: TGCAGTGCTAGGTCCGGGACCCCCAAAGGAGGCAATCAGCCCCAGCATTTT. This encodes CSARSGTPKGGNQPQHF.

At least ten counts were recorded for this clonotype. This chain uses TRBV7-9 with TRBJ2-7; tentatively, D is TRBD1 (6 bases). V was clipped by 5 bases and J by 0 bases, with 8 bases between them. The CDR3 contains 13 residues. Germline lookup yields CDR1 SEHNR and CDR2 FQNEAQ (reference sequence). The CDR3 DNA reads as TGTGCCAGCAGCCCAGGGGTCTCCTACGAGCAGTACTTC. It yields the protein CASSPGVSYEQYF.

The rearrangement links TRBV7-9 to TRBJ2-1; weak D call: TRBD1 (5 bases). Germline V CDR1 and CDR2: SEHNR, FQNEAQ (reference sequence). The CDR3 runs to 15 residues. V lost 2 bases to trimming and J lost 0 bases, with 8 bases between them. CDR3 nucleotides: TGTGCCAGCAGCTTACCCAGGGCCTCCTACAATGAGCAGTTCTTC. This sequence encodes CASSLPRASYNEQFF.

This clonotype has a handful of counts. This chain links TRBV6-4 with TRBJ2-2; TRBD2 matches 9 bases. Germline CDR1 and CDR2: MRHNA and SNTAGT. The CDR3 has 16 residues. V was pared by 5 bases and J by 7 bases, with 11 bases of the junction left unmatched. In DNA form, the CDR3 reads TGTGCCAGCAGTCCCTCCGGCGGGGGGGCCGGCGGGGAGCTGTTTTTT. Translation gives CASSPSGGGAGGELFF.

The chain is built from TRBV25-1 and TRBJ2-3; no clear D gene. Trimming took off 1 base at V and 0 bases at J, with 11 bases between the two ends. The CDR3 runs 16 residues. Germline-derived CDR1 and CDR2 are MGHDK and SYGVNS. This CDR3 is CASSEFIYQSTDTQYF. Written as DNA, the CDR3 is TGTGCCAGCAGTGAATTTATTTATCAGAGCACAGATACGCAGTATTTT.

The chain links TRBV27 to TRBJ2-6; TRBD1 aligns across 9 bases. The V segment lost 8 bases and the J segment 4 bases; nucleotides outside the gene matches: 3. Looked up from germline, CDR1 is MNHEY and CDR2 is SMNVEV (reference sequence). This CDR3 region has 14 residues. Here the CDR3 DNA reads TGTGCCAGCGGGACAGGGCTCGGGGCCAACGTCCTGACTTTC. The encoded protein is CASGTGLGANVLTF.

This clonotype has only a few counts. The rearrangement uses TRBV27 and TRBJ2-3; no firm D call. The V end lost 0 bases, the J end lost 3 bases, and 13 bases lay between the germline ends. The germline V gene encodes CDR1 MNHEY and CDR2 SMNVEV (reference sequence). The CDR3 consists of 16 residues. CDR3 sequence: CASSLSWWGWTDTQYF. The CDR3 DNA reads as TGTGCCAGCAGTTTATCGTGGTGGGGTTGGACAGATACGCAGTATTTT.

The V call is TRBV13, the J call TRBJ2-3; 10 nucleotides agree with TRBD2. CDR3 length: 15 amino acids. Germline trimming cut 6 bases from V and 2 bases from J; bases unmatched to any gene: 5. CDR1 and CDR2 from the germline V gene are PRHDT and FYEKMQ (reference sequence). The CDR3 DNA is TGTGCCAGCAGAATAGCGGGGGGAACCACAGATACGCAGTATTTT. Its translation is CASRIAGGTTDTQYF. Full variable domain (rest looked up from reference TRBV13 and TRBJ2-3): AAGVIQSPRHLIKEKRETATLKCYPIPRHDTVYWYQQGPGQDPQFLISFYEKMQSDKGSIPDRFSAQQFSDYHSELNMSSLELGDSALYFCASRIAGGTTDTQYFGPGTRLTVL.

V gene TRBV9 combines with J gene TRBJ1-5; D gene ambiguous. This CDR3 is 15 amino acids long. CDR1 and CDR2 (germline): SGDLS, YYNGEE. V lost 0 bases and J 0 bases, leaving 7 bases between the germline ends. The CDR3 spells CASSVGTLSNQPQHF. The CDR3, as DNA: TGTGCCAGCAGCGTAGGTACCCTTAGCAATCAGCCCCAGCATTTT.